This T cell receptor beta chain appears in the sequencing data of a study of control samples from healthy donors and cancer patients. Libraries were prepared by immunoSEQ multiplex PCR; TCRdb keeps only in-frame clonotypes and omits some of them. Found here are fewer than 90,000 clones, roughly 90% of them singletons; the top ten hold under 2.5%. CDR1 is MGHRA, CDR2 YSYEKL, per germline. V lost 1 base to trimming and J lost 1 base, with 10 bases between them. This CDR3 contains 15 residues. The sequence was obtained from a woman aged 55-69 years with head and neck cancer. What was sequenced was PBMCs. The chain is built from TRBV4-1 and TRBJ2-5; D not resolved. The CDR3 sequence: CASSQVQTAQETQYF. The CDR3 region has the DNA TGCGCCAGCAGCCAAGTCCAAACCGCCCAAGAGACCCAGTACTTC.